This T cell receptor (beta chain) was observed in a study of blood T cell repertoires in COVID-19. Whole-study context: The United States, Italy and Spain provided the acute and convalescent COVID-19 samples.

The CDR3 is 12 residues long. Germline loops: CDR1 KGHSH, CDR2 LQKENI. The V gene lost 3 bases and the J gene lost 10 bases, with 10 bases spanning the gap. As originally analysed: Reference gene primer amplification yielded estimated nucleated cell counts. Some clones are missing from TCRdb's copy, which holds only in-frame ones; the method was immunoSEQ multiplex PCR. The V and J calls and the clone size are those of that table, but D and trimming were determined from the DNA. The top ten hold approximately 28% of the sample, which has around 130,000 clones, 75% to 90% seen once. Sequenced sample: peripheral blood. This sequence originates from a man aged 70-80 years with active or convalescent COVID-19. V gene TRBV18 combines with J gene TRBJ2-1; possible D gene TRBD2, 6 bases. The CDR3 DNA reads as TGTGCCAGCTCACCGACCCGGGAGGAGCAGTTCTTC. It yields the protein CASSPTREEQFF. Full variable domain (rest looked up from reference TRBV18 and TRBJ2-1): NAGVMQNPRHLVRRRGQEARLRCSPMKGHSHVYWYRQLPEEGLKFMVYLQKENIIDESGMPKERFSAEFPKEGPSILRIQQVVRGDSAAYFCASSPTREEQFFGPGTRLTVL.